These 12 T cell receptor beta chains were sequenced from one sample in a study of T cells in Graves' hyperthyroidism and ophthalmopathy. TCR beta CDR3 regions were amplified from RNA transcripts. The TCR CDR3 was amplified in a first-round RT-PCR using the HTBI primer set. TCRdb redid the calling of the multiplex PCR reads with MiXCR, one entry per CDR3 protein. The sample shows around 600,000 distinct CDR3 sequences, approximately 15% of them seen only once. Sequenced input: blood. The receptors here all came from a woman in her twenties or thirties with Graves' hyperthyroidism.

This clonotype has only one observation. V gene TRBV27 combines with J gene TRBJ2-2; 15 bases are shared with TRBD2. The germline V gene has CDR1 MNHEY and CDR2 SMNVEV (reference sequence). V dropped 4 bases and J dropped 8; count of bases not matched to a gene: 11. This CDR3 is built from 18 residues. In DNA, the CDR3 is TGTGCCAGCAGTTCCAGGACTAGCGGGAGGGTTTTTCTAGGGGAGCTGTTTTTT. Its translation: CASSSRTSGRVFLGELFF.

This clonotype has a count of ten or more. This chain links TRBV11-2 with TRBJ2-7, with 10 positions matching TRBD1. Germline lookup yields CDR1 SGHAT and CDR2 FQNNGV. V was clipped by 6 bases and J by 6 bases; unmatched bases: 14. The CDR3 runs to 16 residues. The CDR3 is CASRSPGTGALSEQYF. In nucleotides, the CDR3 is TGTGCCAGCAGATCGCCGGGGACAGGGGCGTTATCCGAGCAGTACTTC.

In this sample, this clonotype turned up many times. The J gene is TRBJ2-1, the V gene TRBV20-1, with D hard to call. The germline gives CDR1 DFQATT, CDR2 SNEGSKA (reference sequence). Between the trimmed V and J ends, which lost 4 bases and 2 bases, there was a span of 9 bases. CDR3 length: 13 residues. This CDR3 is CSAKHGAYNEQFF. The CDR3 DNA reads TGCAGTGCTAAGCACGGAGCCTACAATGAGCAGTTCTTC.

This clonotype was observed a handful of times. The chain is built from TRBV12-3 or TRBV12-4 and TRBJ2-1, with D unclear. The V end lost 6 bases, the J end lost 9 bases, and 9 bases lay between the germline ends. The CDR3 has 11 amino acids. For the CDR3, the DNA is TGTGCCAGCAGGACTCGGGCTGAGCAGTTCTTC. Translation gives CASRTRAEQFF.

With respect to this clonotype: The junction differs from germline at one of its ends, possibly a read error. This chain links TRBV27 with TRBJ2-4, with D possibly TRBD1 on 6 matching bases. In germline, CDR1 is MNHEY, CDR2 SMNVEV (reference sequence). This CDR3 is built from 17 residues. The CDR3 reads CVSSLIGQPGAKNIQYF. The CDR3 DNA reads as TGTGTCAGCAGTTTGATAGGACAGCCCGGGGCCAAAAACATTCAGTACTTC.

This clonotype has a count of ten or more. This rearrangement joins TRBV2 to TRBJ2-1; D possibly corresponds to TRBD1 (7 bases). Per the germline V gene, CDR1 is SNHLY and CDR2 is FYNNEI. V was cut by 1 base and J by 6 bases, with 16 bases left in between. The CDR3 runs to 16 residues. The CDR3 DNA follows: TGTGCCAGCAGTGAAGTTGACAGGGAGGTAACCAATGAGCAGTTCTTC. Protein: CASSEVDREVTNEQFF.

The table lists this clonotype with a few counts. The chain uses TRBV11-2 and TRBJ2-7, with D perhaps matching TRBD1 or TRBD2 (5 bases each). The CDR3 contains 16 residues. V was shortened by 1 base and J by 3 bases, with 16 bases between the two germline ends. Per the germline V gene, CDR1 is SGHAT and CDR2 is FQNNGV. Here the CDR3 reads CASSLVTDLAHYEQYF. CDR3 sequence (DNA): TGTGCCAGCAGCTTAGTGACAGATCTAGCCCACTACGAGCAGTACTTC.

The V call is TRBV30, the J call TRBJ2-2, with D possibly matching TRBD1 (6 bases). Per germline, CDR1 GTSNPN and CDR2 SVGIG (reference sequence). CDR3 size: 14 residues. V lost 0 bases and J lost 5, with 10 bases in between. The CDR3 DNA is TGTGCCTGGAGTGTGTTAGGGGGTACCGGGGAGCTGTTTTTT. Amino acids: CAWSVLGGTGELFF. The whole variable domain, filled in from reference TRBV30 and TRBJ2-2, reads SQTIHQWPATLVQPVGSPLSLECTVEGTSNPNLYWYRQAAGRGLQLLFYSVGIGQISSEVPQNLSASRPQDRQFILSSKKLLLSDSGFYLCAWSVLGGTGELFFGEGSRLTVL.

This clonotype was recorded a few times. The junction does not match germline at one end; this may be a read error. The CDR3 DNA reads as TGTGCTAGCAGCGAAGCGGACAGGGAAGGGGAGCAGTACTTC. Amino acids: CASSEADREGEQYF. The V and J genes are TRBV7-7 and TRBJ2-7; 8 positions match TRBD1. The CDR3 is 14 amino acids. Germline lookup yields CDR1 SSHAT and CDR2 FNYEAQ (reference sequence).

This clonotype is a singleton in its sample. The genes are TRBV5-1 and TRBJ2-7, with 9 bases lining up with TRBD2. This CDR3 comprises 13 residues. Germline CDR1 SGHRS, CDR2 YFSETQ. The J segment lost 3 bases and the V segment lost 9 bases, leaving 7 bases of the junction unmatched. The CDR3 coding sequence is TGCGCCACTTCAGGACTAGCGAGCTACGAGCAGTACTTC. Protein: CATSGLASYEQYF.

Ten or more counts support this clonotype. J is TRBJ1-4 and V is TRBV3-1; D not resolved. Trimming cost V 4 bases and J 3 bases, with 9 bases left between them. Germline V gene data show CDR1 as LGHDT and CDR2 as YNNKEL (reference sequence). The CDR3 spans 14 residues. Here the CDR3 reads CASSPAVANEKLFF. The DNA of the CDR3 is TGTGCCAGCAGCCCGGCAGTGGCTAATGAAAAACTGTTTTTT.

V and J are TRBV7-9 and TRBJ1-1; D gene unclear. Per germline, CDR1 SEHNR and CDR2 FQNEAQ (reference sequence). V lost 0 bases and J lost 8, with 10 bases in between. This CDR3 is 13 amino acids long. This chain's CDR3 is CASSLAQSVEAFF. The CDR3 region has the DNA TGTGCCAGCAGCTTAGCCCAGTCAGTCGAAGCTTTCTTT. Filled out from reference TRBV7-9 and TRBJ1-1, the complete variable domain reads DTGVSQNPRHKITKRGQNVTFRCDPISEHNRLYWYRQTLGQGPEFLTYFQNEAQLEKSRLLSDRFSAERPKGSFSTLEIQRTEQGDSAMYLCASSLAQSVEAFFGQGTRLTVV.